These 17 T cell receptor beta chains were all obtained from the same sample, sequenced in a study of control samples from healthy donors and cancer patients. Produced via immunoSEQ multiplex PCR; TCRdb's table is partial and in-frame only. The repertoire holds tens of thousands of clones, with around 87% as singletons. The material sequenced was PBMCs. The receptors come from a woman aged 45 to 65 with head and neck cancer.

This clone came up once. The chain links TRBV30 to TRBJ1-1; D perhaps matches TRBD1 (5 bases). CDR1 is GTSNPN and CDR2 is SVGIG in the germline V gene (reference sequence). The CDR3 runs to 13 residues. V gave up 3 bases and J gave up 1 base, with 9 bases separating them. The CDR3 coding sequence is TGTGCCTGGAGGAAGGGGTCGAACACTGAAGCTTTCTTT. Its translation is CAWRKGSNTEAFF.

V is TRBV4-2 and J is TRBJ2-1; D perhaps matches TRBD1 (5 bases). This CDR3 has 14 amino acids. Per germline, CDR1 LGHNA and CDR2 YNFKEQ. Trimming took 0 bases from V and 7 from J, leaving 10 bases between them. This CDR3 reads CASSQDPGLNEQFF. CDR3 coding DNA: TGTGCCAGCAGCCAAGATCCAGGGTTGAATGAGCAGTTCTTC.

The J gene is TRBJ1-3, the V gene TRBV15; unclear D gene. The CDR3 runs 16 residues. CDR1 and CDR2 from the germline V gene are LNHNV and YYDKDF (reference sequence). V shed 0 bases and J shed 0 bases, with 9 bases lying between them. In DNA, the CDR3 is TGTGCCACCAGCAGAGATCTGGCGGGCTCTGGAAACACCATATATTTT. Its protein product is CATSRDLAGSGNTIYF. The complete variable domain, with remaining parts taken from reference TRBV15 and TRBJ1-3, reads DAMVIQNPRYQVTQFGKPVTLSCSQTLNHNVMYWYQQKSSQAPKLLFHYYDKDFNNEADTPDNFQSRRPNTSFCFLDIRSPGLGDTAMYLCATSRDLAGSGNTIYFGEGSWLTVV.

This clone was seen once. V gene TRBV6-1 combines with J gene TRBJ1-2; possibly TRBD1 for D (5 bases). The CDR3 contains 15 residues. CDR1 is MNHNS, CDR2 SASEGT, per germline. Trimming removed 0 bases from V and 4 bases from J, with 12 bases in between. Written as DNA, the CDR3 is TGTGCCAGCAGTGAAGCGCTTACCCAGGGCTATGGCTACACCTTC. Its translation is CASSEALTQGYGYTF.

V usage is TRBV4-2 and J usage is TRBJ2-2; maybe TRBD2 (6 bases). V lost 0 bases and J lost 4, with 18 bases in between. The CDR3 is 18 amino acids. Germline V gene sequence: CDR1 LGHNA, CDR2 YNFKEQ. CDR3 sequence reads: CASSQDPAGAQSTGELFF. In DNA, the CDR3 is TGTGCCAGCAGCCAAGATCCAGCGGGCGCCCAATCCACCGGGGAGCTGTTTTTT.

This sequence joins TRBV27 and TRBJ2-4; D gene ambiguous. This CDR3 spans 13 amino acids. Trimming removed 4 bases at V and 16 bases at J, with 20 bases between. CDR1 and CDR2 from the germline V gene are MNHEY and SMNVEV (reference sequence). The CDR3 DNA reads as TGTGCCAGCAGTTCCTTGGCCAGGCGGCATACTTACTTC. It codes for CASSSLARRHTYF.

This sequence joins TRBV6-5 and TRBJ1-2; D may be TRBD1 (6 bases). Looked up from germline, CDR1 is MNHEY and CDR2 is SVGAGI. The CDR3 sequence is 15 residues long. V was trimmed by 8 bases and J by 7 bases, leaving 23 bases between them. The CDR3 DNA is TGTGCCAGCTCGATAAACCCCGGTGGGGGCGCTGGCTACACCTTC. As protein: CASSINPGGGAGYTF.

The CDR3 is CASSLMGSRTEAFF. For the CDR3, the DNA is TGTGCCAGCAGCCTTATGGGGTCGAGGACTGAAGCTTTCTTT. V is TRBV5-4 and J is TRBJ1-1, with unresolved D. Germline CDR1 is SGHNT and CDR2 is YYREEE (reference sequence). The CDR3 covers 14 residues. V lost 4 bases and J lost 5, with 15 bases in between.

This chain connects TRBV9 to TRBJ1-3; weak D call: TRBD1 (5 bases). The CDR3 runs 14 residues. The V gene's germline CDR1 is SGDLS and CDR2 YYNGEE. With 3 bases removed from V and 7 bases from J, the gap between germline ends came to 14 bases. CDR3 protein: CASSGDGTFNTIYF. CDR3 DNA: TGTGCCAGCAGCGGAGACGGGACTTTTAACACCATATATTTT.

The chain is built from TRBV4-2 and TRBJ2-3, with 13 bases that match TRBD2. V lost 1 base and J lost 2; bases outside the gene matches: 6. Germline assignment: CDR1 LGHNA and CDR2 YNFKEQ. This CDR3 has 18 amino acids. The CDR3 protein is CASSQGPTSGGLTDTQYF. In DNA, the CDR3 is TGTGCCAGCAGCCAAGGGCCGACTAGCGGGGGGCTCACAGATACGCAGTATTTT.

The chain carries TRBV5-1 and TRBJ2-2; possibly TRBD1 for D (5 bases). Germline V gene data show CDR1 as SGHRS and CDR2 as YFSETQ. Trimming took off 0 bases at V and 4 bases at J, with 13 bases between the two ends. The CDR3 runs to 16 residues. CDR3 sequence (DNA): TGCGCCAGCAGCTTGGAGGCTCAGGGCCTCACCGGGGAGCTGTTTTTT. This codes for CASSLEAQGLTGELFF.

The V call is TRBV30, the J call TRBJ1-1, with 7 bases identical to TRBD1. The CDR3 spans 13 residues. Germline V gene data show CDR1 as GTSNPN and CDR2 as SVGIG (reference sequence). J was trimmed by 4 bases and V by 0 bases; bases with no gene match: 2. The CDR3 reads CAWSVEGATEAFF. The CDR3 nucleotides are TGTGCCTGGAGTGTAGAGGGGGCCACTGAAGCTTTCTTT.

The V gene is TRBV28, the J gene TRBJ1-2, with a tentative D call TRBD1 (5 bases). This CDR3 is 17 amino acids long. V was trimmed by 7 bases and J by 1 base, leaving 22 bases between them. Germline assignment: CDR1 MDHEN and CDR2 SYDVKM. This chain's CDR3 is CASTLNGPGRNNYGYTF. CDR3 bases: TGTGCCAGCACGTTGAATGGTCCAGGGAGGAATAACTATGGCTACACCTTC.

A single count supports this clone. The V gene is TRBV11-2, the J gene TRBJ2-1, with 8 bases fitting TRBD2. Germline V lookup: CDR1 SGHAT, CDR2 FQNNGV. This CDR3 comprises 15 residues. With V trimmed by 5 bases and J by 10 bases, 13 bases remained unmatched. CDR3 loop: CASSIPHGGAGEQFF. CDR3 nucleotide sequence: TGTGCCAGCAGCATCCCCCACGGGGGGGCAGGGGAGCAGTTCTTC.

CDR3 bases: TGCAGCGTTGTACGGGGCAGGGGAGGGGGTAACTATGGCTACACCTTC. Translated, it gives CSVVRGRGGGNYGYTF. The J gene is TRBJ1-2, the V gene TRBV29-1, with D possibly TRBD1 on 6 matching bases. Germline V gene sequence: CDR1 SQVTM, CDR2 ANQGSEA. Trimming stripped 4 bases from V and 1 base from J, with 19 bases between. This CDR3 has 16 residues.

The CDR3 nucleotides are TGTGCCAGCGTTAGAACAGCTAATTCACCCCTCCACTTT. It is translated as CASVRTANSPLHF. This sequence joins TRBV7-9 and TRBJ1-6; D is uncertain. Trimming shortened V by 8 bases and J by 6 bases, and 11 bases separated the two germline ends. CDR3 length equals 13 residues. Germline V lookup: CDR1 SEHNR, CDR2 FQNEAQ (reference sequence).

This chain connects TRBV5-1 to TRBJ1-2; 9 nucleotides match TRBD1. The CDR3 is 15 amino acids. V dropped 0 bases and J dropped 2; count of bases not matched to a gene: 2. Germline assignment: CDR1 SGHRS and CDR2 YFSETQ. The CDR3 loop is CASSLEGTGNYGYTF. The CDR3 region has the DNA TGCGCCAGCAGCTTGGAGGGGACAGGGAACTATGGCTACACCTTC. Together with reference TRBV5-1 and TRBJ1-2, the CDR3 gives the full variable domain: KAGVTQTPRYLIKTRGQQVTLSCSPISGHRSVSWYQQTPGQGLQFLFEYFSETQRNKGNFPGRFSGRQFSNSRSEMNVSTLELGDSALYLCASSLEGTGNYGYTFGSGTRLTVV.